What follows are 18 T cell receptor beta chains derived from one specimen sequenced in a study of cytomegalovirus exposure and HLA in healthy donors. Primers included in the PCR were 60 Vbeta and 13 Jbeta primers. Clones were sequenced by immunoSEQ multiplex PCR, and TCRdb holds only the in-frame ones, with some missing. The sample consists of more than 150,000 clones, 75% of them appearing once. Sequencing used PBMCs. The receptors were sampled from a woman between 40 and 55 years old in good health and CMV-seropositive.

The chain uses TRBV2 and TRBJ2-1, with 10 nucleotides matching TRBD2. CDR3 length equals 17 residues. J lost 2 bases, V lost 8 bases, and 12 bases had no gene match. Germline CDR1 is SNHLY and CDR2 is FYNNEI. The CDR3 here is CASLGAGGPSPYNEQFF. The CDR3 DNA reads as TGTGCCAGCTTGGGAGCGGGAGGGCCCTCCCCCTACAATGAGCAGTTCTTC.

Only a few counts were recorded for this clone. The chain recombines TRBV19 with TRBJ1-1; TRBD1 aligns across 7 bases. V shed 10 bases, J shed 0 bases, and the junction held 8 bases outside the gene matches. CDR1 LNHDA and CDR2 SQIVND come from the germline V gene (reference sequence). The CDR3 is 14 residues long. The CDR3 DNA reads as TGTGCCACCCGGACAGGTTTAATGAACACTGAAGCTTTCTTT. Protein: CATRTGLMNTEAFF.

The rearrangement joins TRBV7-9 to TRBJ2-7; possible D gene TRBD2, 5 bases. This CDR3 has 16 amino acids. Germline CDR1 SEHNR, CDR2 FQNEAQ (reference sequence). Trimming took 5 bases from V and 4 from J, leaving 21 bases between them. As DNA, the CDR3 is TGTGCCAGCAGCCCTACGATCAGCGGCGACGGTTACGAGCAGTACTTC. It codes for CASSPTISGDGYEQYF. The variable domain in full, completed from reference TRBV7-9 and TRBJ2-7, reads DTGVSQNPRHKITKRGQNVTFRCDPISEHNRLYWYRQTLGQGPEFLTYFQNEAQLEKSRLLSDRFSAERPKGSFSTLEIQRTEQGDSAMYLCASSPTISGDGYEQYFGPGTRLTVT.

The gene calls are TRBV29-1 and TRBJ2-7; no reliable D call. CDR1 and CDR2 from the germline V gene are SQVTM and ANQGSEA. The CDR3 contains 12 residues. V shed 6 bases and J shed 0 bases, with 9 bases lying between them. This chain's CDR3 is CSVLVPSYEQYF. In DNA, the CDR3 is TGCAGCGTCCTAGTGCCCTCCTACGAGCAGTACTTC.

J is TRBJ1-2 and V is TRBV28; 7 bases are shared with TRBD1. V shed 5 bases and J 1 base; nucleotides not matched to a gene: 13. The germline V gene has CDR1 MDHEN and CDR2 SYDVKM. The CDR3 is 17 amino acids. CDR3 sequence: CASSPDPGDSDNYGYTF. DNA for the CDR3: TGTGCCAGCAGTCCCGACCCCGGGGACAGTGATAACTATGGCTACACCTTC.

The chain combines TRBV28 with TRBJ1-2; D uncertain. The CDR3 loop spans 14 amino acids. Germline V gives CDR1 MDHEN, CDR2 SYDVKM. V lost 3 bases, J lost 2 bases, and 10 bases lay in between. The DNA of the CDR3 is TGTGCCAGCAGTTTTAGCGGTGCCAACTATGGCTACACCTTC. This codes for CASSFSGANYGYTF.

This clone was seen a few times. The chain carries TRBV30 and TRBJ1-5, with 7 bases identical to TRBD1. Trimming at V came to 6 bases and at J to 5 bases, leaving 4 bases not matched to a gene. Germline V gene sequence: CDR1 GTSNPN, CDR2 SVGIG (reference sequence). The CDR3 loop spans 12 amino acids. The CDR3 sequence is CACQGGDQPQHF. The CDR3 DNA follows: TGTGCCTGTCAAGGGGGCGATCAGCCCCAGCATTTT.

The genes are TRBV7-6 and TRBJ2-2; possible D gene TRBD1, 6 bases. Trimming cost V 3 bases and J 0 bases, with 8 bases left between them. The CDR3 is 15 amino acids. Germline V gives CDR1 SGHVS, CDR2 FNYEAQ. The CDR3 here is CASSLQGPNTGELFF. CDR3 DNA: TGTGCCAGCAGCTTGCAGGGGCCGAACACCGGGGAGCTGTTTTTT.

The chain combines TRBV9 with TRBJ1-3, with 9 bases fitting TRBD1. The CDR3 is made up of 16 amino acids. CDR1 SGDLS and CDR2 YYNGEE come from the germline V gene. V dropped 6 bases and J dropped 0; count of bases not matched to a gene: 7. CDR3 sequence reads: CASTVGQGVSGNTIYF. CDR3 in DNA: TGTGCCAGCACCGTGGGACAGGGAGTCTCTGGAAACACCATATATTTT.

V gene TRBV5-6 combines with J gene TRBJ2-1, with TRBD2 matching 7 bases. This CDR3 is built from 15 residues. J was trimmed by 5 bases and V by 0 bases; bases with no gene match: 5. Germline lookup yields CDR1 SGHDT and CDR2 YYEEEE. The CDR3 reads CASSLVLAVNNEQFF. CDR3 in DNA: TGTGCCAGCAGCTTGGTTCTAGCGGTCAACAATGAGCAGTTCTTC.

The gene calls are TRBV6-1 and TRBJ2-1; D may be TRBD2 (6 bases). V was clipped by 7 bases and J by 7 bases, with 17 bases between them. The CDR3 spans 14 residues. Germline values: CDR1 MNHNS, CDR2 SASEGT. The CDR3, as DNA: TGTGCCAGCACCTGGGGGGAGTACTTTAATGAGCAGTTCTTC. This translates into CASTWGEYFNEQFF.

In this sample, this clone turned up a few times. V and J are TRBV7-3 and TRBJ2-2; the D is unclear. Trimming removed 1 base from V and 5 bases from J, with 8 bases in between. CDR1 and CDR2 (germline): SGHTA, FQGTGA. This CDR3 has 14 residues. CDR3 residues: CASSLNGLTGELFF. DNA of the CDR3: TGTGCCAGCAGCTTAAACGGTTTGACCGGGGAGCTGTTTTTT.

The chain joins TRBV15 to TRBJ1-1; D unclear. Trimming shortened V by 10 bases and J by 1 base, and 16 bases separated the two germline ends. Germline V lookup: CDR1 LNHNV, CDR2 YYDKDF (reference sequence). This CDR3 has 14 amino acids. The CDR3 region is CAIGEATTNTEAFF. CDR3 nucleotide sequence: TGTGCCATTGGGGAGGCTACCACGAACACTGAAGCTTTCTTT.

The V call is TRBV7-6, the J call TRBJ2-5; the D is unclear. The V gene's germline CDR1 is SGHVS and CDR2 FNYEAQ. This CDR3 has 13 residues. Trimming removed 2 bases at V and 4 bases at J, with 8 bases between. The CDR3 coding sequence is TGTGCCAGCAGCTTAAATCTCGTAGAGACCCAGTACTTC. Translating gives CASSLNLVETQYF.

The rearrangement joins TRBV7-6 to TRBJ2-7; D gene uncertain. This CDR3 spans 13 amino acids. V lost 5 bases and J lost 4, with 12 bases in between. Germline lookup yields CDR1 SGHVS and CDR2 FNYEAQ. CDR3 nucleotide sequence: TGTGCCAGCAGCCCCACCCCTAGTTACGAGCAGTACTTC. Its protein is CASSPTPSYEQYF. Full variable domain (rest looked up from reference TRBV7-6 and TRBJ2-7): GAGVSQSPRYKVTKRGQDVALRCDPISGHVSLYWYRQALGQGPEFLTYFNYEAQQDKSGLPNDRFSAERPEGSISTLTIQRTEQRDSAMYRCASSPTPSYEQYFGPGTRLTVT.

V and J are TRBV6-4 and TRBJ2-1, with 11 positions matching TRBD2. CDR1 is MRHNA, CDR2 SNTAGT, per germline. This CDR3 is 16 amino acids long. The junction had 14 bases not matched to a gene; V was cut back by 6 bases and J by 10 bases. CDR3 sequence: CASSASGTSGRGEQFF. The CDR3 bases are TGTGCCAGCAGCGCATCCGGGACTAGCGGACGCGGGGAGCAGTTCTTC.

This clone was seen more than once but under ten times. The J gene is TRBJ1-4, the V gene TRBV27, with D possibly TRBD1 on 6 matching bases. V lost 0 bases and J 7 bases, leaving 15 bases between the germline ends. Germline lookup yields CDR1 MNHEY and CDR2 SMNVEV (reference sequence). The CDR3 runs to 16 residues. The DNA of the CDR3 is TGTGCCAGCAGTTTATCTAGGGGACAAAAGGGTGAAAAACTGTTTTTT. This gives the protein CASSLSRGQKGEKLFF.

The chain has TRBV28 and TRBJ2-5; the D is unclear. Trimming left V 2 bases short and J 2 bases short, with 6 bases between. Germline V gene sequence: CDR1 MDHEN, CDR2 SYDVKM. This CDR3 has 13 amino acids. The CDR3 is CASSLRVQETQYF. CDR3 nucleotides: TGTGCCAGCAGTTTACGAGTTCAAGAGACCCAGTACTTC.